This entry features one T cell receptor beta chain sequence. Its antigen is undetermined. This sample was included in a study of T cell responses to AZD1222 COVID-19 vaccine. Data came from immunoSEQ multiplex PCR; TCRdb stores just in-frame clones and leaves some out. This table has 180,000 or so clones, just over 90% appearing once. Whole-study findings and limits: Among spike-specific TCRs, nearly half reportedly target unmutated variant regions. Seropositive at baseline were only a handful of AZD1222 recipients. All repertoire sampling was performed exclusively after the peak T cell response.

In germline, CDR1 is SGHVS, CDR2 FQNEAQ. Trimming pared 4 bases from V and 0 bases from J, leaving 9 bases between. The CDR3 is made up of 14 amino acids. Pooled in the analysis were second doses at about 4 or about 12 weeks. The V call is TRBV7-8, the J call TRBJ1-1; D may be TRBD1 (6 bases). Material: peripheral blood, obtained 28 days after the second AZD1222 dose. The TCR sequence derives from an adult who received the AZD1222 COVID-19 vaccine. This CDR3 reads CASSSHRVNTEAFF. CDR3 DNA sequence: TGTGCCAGCAGCTCACACAGGGTGAACACTGAAGCTTTCTTT.